This section outlines one T cell receptor (beta chain) sequence together with its context. What it binds is unknown. This entry comes from a study of T cell responses to AZD1222 COVID-19 vaccine. Study results and caveats: Donors, mostly white British, included more females; clonal diversity was possibly underestimated.

Here immunoSEQ multiplex PCR was the method, and the copy in TCRdb shows in-frame clones only, minus some. Of under 150,000 clones listed, about 90% were seen once; the top ten hold approximately 10%. The specimen comprised peripheral blood, sampled on day 0 of AZD1222 vaccination. The TCR sequence derives from an adult in good health.

The CDR3 bases are TGTGCCACCAGTGATCCGAAGGGCGAGGCGAAGGAGACCCAGTACTTC. This codes for CATSDPKGEAKETQYF. This chain joins TRBV24-1 and TRBJ2-5; D is uncertain. The CDR3 sequence is 16 residues long. V lost 3 bases and J 5 bases, leaving 18 bases between the germline ends. In germline, CDR1 is KGHDR, CDR2 SFDVKD.